Listed below are T cell receptor beta chains from one sample, sequenced in a study of blood T cell repertoires in COVID-19. TCRdb keeps only in-frame clones here, not all; method: immunoSEQ multiplex PCR. The sample holds roughly 300,000 clones, roughly 85% seen once. Sequencing was carried out using peripheral blood. The receptors were sampled from a human donor in a cohort sampled during active COVID-19. The CDR3 runs from the conserved cysteine through the conserved F or W. The D gene is left open where the match is weak. Size tells how often a clone was seen (once, few, many) or the class of an expanded clone, and some rows leave it out.

>TRBJ2-3|TRBV6-5|once|TRBD1
TGTGCCAGCAGCGGACAGGACACAGATACGCAGTATTTT
CASSGQDTDTQYF
>TRBJ1-1|TRBV4-1|.|.
TGCGCCAGCAGCCGGGGTCAGGGCGGAAACACTGAAGCTTTCTTT
CASSRGQGGNTEAFF
>TRBJ1-3|TRBV6-1|.|TRBD1
TGTGCCAGCAGTGAGCACATACAGGGGGAGTCTGGAAACACCATATATTTT
CASSEHIQGESGNTIYF
>TRBJ2-3|TRBV3-1/TRBV3-2|.|.
TGTGCCAGCAGCCAAGGGTTCCGGGGAGAGGATACGCAGTATTTT
CASSQGFRGEDTQYF
>TRBJ2-5|TRBV7-2|few|.
TGTGCCAGCAGCTTTGGAGGGTCTCGGGAGACCCAGTACTTC
CASSFGGSRETQYF
>TRBJ1-1|TRBV12-3/TRBV12-4|.|.
TGTGCCAGCAGTTTAGGGGCTCAGTATGAAGCTTTCTTT
CASSLGAQYEAFF
>TRBJ1-2|TRBV7-2|.|.
TGTGCCAGCAGCAACACCCCGAGAGTGGCGGCCTATGGCTACACCTTC
CASSNTPRVAAYGYTF
>TRBJ1-6|TRBV28|.|TRBD1
TGTGCCAGCAGGACGACAGGGTCTAATTCACCCCTCCACTTT
CASRTTGSNSPLHF
>TRBJ1-3|TRBV18|.|.
TGTGCCAGCGCGGATAGCTCTGGAAACACCATATATTTT
CASADSSGNTIYF
>TRBJ1-5|TRBV14|.|.
TGTGCCAGCAGCGGGAGTGGCAATCAGCCCCAGCATTTT
CASSGSGNQPQHF
>TRBJ2-7|TRBV19|.|TRBD1
TGTGCCAGTAGTATCGGGACAGCCGAATACGAGCAGTACTTC
CASSIGTAEYEQYF
>TRBJ2-7|TRBV3-1/TRBV3-2|.|.
TGTGCCAGCAGCCAAGTGGGAGGATCCTACGAGCAGTACTTC
CASSQVGGSYEQYF
>TRBJ1-3|TRBV18|few|.
TGTGCCAGCTCCCTCACAGTGCGCTCTGGAAACACCATATATTTT
CASSLTVRSGNTIYF